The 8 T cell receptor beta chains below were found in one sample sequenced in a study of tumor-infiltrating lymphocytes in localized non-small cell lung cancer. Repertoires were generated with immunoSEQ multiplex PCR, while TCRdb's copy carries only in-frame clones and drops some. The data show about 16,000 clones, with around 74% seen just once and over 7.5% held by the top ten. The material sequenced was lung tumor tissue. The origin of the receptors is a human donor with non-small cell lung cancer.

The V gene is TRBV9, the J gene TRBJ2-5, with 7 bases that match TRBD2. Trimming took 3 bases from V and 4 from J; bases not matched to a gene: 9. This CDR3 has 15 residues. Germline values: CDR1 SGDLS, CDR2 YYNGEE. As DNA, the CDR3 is TGTGCCAGCAGCGAACCCACTAGCGCGCCAGAGACCCAGTACTTC. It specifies CASSEPTSAPETQYF.

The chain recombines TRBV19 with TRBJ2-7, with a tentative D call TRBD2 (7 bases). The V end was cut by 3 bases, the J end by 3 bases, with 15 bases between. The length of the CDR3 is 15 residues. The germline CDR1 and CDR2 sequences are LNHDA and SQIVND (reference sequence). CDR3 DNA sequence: TGTGCCAGTAGTATTGGCGGGGGCCTTTTCTACGAGCAGTACTTC. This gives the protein CASSIGGGLFYEQYF.

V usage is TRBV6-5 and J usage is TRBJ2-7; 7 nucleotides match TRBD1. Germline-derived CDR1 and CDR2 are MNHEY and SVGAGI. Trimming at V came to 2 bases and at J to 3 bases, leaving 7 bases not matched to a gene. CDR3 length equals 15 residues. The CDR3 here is CASSYTPGQYYEQYF. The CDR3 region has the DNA TGTGCCAGCAGTTACACCCCGGGACAGTACTACGAGCAGTACTTC.

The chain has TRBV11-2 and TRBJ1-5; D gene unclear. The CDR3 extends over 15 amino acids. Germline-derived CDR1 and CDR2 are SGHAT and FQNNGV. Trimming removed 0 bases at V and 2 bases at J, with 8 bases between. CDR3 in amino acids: CASSLEGAGNQPQHF. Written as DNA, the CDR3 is TGTGCCAGCAGCTTAGAAGGTGCTGGCAATCAGCCCCAGCATTTT.

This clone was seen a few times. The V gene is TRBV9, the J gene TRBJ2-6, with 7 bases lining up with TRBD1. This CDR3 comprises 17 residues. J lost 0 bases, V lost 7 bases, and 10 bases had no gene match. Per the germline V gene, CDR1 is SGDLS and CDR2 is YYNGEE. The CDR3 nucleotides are TGTGCCAGCTCGTCAAGACAGGGCCCCTCTGGGGCCAACGTCCTGACTTTC. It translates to CASSSRQGPSGANVLTF. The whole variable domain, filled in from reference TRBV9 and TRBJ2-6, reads DSGVTQTPKHLITATGQRVTLRCSPRSGDLSVYWYQQSLDQGLQFLIQYYNGEERAKGNILERFSAQQFPDLHSELNLSSLELGDSALYFCASSSRQGPSGANVLTFGAGSRLTVL.

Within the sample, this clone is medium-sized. CDR3 region: CASSQRGRGIAYEQYF. DNA for the CDR3: TGTGCCAGCAGCCAACGGGGCAGGGGGATCGCCTACGAGCAGTACTTC. This sequence joins TRBV7-2 and TRBJ2-7, with TRBD1 matching 7 bases. From germline, CDR1 is SGHTA and CDR2 FQGNSA. V lost 5 bases and J lost 2; bases outside the gene matches: 12. This CDR3 has 16 amino acids.

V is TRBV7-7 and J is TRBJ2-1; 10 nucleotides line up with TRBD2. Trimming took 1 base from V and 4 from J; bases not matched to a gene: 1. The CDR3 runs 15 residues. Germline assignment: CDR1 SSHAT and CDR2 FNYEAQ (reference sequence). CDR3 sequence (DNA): TGTGCCAGCAGCTTAGTAGCGGGGGGATACAATGAGCAGTTCTTC. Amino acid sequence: CASSLVAGGYNEQFF.

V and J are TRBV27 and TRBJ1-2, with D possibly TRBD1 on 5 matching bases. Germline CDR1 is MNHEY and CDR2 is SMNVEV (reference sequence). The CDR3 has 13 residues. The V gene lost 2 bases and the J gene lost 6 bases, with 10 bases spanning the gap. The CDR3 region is CASSLGAKNGYTF. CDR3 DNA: TGTGCCAGCAGTTTAGGGGCCAAGAATGGCTACACCTTC.